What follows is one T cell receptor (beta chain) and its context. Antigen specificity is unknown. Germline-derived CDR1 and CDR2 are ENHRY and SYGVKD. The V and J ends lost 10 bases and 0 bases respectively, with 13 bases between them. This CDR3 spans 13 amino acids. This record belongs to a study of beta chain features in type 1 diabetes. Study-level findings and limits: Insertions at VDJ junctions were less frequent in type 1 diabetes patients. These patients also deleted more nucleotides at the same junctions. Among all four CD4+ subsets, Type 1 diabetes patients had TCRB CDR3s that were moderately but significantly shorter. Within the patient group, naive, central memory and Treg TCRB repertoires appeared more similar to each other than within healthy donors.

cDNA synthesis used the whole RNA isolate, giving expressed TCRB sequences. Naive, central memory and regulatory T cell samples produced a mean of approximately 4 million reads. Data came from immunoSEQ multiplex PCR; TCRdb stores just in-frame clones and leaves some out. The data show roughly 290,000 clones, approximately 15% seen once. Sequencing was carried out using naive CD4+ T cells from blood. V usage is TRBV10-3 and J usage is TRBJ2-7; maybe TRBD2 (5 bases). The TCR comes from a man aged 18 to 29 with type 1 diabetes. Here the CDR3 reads CATVGKSSYEQYF. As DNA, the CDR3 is TGTGCCACCGTCGGGAAAAGCTCCTACGAGCAGTACTTC.